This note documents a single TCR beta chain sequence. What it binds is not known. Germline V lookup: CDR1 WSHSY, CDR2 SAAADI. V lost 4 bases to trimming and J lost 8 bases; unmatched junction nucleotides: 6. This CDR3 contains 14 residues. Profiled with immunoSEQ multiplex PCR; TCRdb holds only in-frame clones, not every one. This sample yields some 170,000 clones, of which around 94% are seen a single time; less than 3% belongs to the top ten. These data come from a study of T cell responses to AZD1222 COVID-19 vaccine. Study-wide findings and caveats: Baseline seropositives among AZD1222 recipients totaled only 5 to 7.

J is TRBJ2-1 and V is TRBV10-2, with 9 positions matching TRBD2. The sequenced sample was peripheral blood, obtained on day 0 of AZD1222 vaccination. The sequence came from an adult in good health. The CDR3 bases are TGCGCCAGCAGTGGGACTAGCGTCCACGATGAGCAGTTCTTC. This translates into CASSGTSVHDEQFF.